Given below is one T cell receptor beta chain in context. Antigen: not known. This record belongs to a study of T cell clones after liver transplantation. The overall study: Post-transplant blood was tracked for graft-donor-reactive T cell clones identified in a pre-transplant mixed lymphocyte reaction.

Findings and caveats of the study: In most of the 8 subjects, circulating graft-donor-reactive CD4 TCRbeta sequences fell significantly after transplant. These preliminary findings come from unstandardized post-transplant sampling times.

Thawed unstimulated PBMCs were FACS-sorted by CD3, CD4 and CD8 into two populations. The protocol was immunoSEQ multiplex PCR, while the TCRdb copy is restricted to in-frame clones and leaves out a portion. The repertoire holds 50,000 to 70,000 clones, with about 71% as singletons. This TCR was sampled from a human patient who received a liver transplant. Some T cells may originate from the graft donor. The starting material was CD4+ T cells from blood, obtained at the roughly 15-month timepoint.

The DNA of the CDR3 is TGCGCCAGCAGGAAAGGACAGGGTGAAATGTCTGAAGCTTTCTTT. Amino acids: CASRKGQGEMSEAFF. The chain links TRBV5-1 to TRBJ1-1; 8 nucleotides match TRBD1. Germline V gene sequence: CDR1 SGHRS, CDR2 YFSETQ. Germline trimming cut 5 bases from V and 6 bases from J; bases unmatched to any gene: 12. The CDR3 has 15 amino acids. The full variable domain, in which reference TRBV5-1 and TRBJ1-1 provide the parts outside the CDR3, is KAGVTQTPRYLIKTRGQQVTLSCSPISGHRSVSWYQQTPGQGLQFLFEYFSETQRNKGNFPGRFSGRQFSNSRSEMNVSTLELGDSALYLCASRKGQGEMSEAFFGQGTRLTVV.